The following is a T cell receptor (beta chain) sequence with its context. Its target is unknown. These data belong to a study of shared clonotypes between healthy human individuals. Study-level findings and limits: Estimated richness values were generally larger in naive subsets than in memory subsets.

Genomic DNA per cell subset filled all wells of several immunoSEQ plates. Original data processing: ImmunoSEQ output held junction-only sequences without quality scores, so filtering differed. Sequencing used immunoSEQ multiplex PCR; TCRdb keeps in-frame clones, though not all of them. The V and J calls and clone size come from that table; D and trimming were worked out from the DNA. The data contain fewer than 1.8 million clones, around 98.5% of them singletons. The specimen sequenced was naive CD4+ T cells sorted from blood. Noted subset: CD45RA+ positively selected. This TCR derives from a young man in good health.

This CDR3 is CASSFAISYNEQFF. The CDR3 region has the DNA TGCGCCAGCAGCTTTGCGATCTCCTACAATGAGCAGTTCTTC. The chain uses TRBV5-1 and TRBJ2-1; D remains ambiguous. The V and J ends lost 2 bases and 0 bases respectively, with 6 bases between them. Germline V gene sequence: CDR1 SGHRS, CDR2 YFSETQ. The CDR3 totals 14 residues.